This entry is about one T cell receptor (beta chain). Its cognate antigen is unknown. MiXCR, applied by TCRdb to the RT-PCR reads, yields one record per CDR3 protein. The table includes fewer than 700,000 distinct CDR3 sequences, over 10% detected once. The source of the sample is a study of response to subunit inactivated influenza vaccine. General study points: T cells newly recruited by each seasonal influenza vaccination are few, the authors suggested.

The V segment lost 0 bases and the J segment 0 bases; nucleotides outside the gene matches: 4. CDR1 and CDR2 (germline): MNHEY, SMNVEV (reference sequence). The CDR3 has 16 residues. Sequencing used PBMCs from blood, obtained 40 to 50 days after vaccination. V gene TRBV27 combines with J gene TRBJ2-7, with 8 bases identical to TRBD1. This TCR derives from a man aged 50 to 59 who received an inactivated influenza vaccine. The CDR3 spells CASSLSSTGDSYEQYF. The CDR3 DNA is TGTGCCAGCAGTTTATCCTCGACAGGGGACTCCTACGAGCAGTACTTC.